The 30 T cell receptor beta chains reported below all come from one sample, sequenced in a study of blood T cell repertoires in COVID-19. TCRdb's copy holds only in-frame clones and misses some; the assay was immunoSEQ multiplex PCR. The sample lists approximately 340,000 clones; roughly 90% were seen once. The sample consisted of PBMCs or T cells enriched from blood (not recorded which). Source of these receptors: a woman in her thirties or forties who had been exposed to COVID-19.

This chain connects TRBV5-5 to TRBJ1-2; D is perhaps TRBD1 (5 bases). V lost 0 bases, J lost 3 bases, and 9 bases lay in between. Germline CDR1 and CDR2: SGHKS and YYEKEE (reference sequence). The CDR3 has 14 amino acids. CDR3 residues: CASSLDRLYYGYTF. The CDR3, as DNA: TGTGCCAGCAGCTTGGACAGGCTATACTATGGCTACACCTTC. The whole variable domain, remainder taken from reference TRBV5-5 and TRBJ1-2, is DAGVTQSPTHLIKTRGQQVTLRCSPISGHKSVSWYQQVLGQGPQFIFQYYEKEERGRGNFPDRFSARQFPNYSSELNVNALLLGDSALYLCASSLDRLYYGYTFGSGTRLTVV.

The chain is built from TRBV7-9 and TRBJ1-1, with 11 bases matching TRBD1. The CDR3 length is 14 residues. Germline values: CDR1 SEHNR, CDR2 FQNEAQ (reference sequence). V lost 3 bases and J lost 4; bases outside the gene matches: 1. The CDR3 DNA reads TGTGCCAGCAGCTTCGGACAGGGGGCCACTGAAGCTTTCTTT. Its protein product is CASSFGQGATEAFF.

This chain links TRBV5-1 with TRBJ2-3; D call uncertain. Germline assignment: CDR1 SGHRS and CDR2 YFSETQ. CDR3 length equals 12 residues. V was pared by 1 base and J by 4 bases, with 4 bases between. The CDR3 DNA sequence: TGCGCCAGCAGCTTGAACTCAGATACGCAGTATTTT. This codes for CASSLNSDTQYF. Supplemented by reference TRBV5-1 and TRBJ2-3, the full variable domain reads KAGVTQTPRYLIKTRGQQVTLSCSPISGHRSVSWYQQTPGQGLQFLFEYFSETQRNKGNFPGRFSGRQFSNSRSEMNVSTLELGDSALYLCASSLNSDTQYFGPGTRLTVL.

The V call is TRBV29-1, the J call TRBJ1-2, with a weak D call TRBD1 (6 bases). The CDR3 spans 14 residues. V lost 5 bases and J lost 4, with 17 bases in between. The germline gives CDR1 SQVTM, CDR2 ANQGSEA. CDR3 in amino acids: CSVRGQGSLYGYTF. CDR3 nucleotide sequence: TGCAGCGTTCGAGGGCAGGGGTCCCTCTATGGCTACACCTTC.

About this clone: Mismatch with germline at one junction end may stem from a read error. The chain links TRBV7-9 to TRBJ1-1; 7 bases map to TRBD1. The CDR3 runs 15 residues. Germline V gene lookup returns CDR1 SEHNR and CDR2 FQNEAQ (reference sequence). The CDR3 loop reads CASSDQDRPNNEAFF. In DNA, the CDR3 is TGTGCCAGCAGCGATCAGGACAGGCCCAACAATGAAGCTTTCTTT.

Written as DNA, the CDR3 is TGTGCTAGTAGACAGGGGGATGTCTACGAGCAGTACTTC. Its protein product is CASRQGDVYEQYF. The genes are TRBV12-5 and TRBJ2-7; TRBD1 agrees at 9 bases. The V gene end was trimmed by 8 bases and the J gene end by 3 bases; junction bases not matched to a gene: 5. Germline CDR1 reads LGHNT; CDR2 reads FRNRAP. The CDR3 consists of 13 residues. The variable domain in full, completed from reference TRBV12-5 and TRBJ2-7, reads DARVTQTPRHKVTEMGQEVTMRCQPILGHNTVFWYRQTMMQGLELLAYFRNRAPLDDSGMPKDRFSAEMPDATLATLKIQPSEPRDSAVYFCASRQGDVYEQYFGPGTRLTVT.

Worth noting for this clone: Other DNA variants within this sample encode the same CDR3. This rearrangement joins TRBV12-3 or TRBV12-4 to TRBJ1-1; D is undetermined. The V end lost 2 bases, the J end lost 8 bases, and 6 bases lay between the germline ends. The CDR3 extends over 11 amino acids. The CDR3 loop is CASSLRGEAFF. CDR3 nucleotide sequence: TGTGCCAGCAGTTTAAGAGGGGAAGCTTTCTTT.

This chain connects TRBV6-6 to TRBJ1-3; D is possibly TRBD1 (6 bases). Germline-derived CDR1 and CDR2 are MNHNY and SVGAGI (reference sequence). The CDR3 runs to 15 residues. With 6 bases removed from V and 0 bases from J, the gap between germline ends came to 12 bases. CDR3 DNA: TGTGCCAGCAGCCCGGACAGAAACTCTGGAAACACCATATATTTT. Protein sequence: CASSPDRNSGNTIYF.

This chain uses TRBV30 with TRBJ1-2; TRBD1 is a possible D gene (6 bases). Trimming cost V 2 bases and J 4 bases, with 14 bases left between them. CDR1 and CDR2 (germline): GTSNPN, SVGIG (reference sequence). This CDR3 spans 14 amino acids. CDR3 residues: CAWSPGGGPYGYTF. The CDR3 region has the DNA TGTGCCTGGAGTCCCGGGGGGGGCCCCTATGGCTACACCTTC.

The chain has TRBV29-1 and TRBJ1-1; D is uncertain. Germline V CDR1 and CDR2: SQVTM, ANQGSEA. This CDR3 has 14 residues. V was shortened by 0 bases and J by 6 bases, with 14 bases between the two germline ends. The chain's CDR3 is CSVEEAVGYSEAFF. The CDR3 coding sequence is TGCAGCGTTGAAGAAGCGGTTGGTTATTCTGAAGCTTTCTTT.

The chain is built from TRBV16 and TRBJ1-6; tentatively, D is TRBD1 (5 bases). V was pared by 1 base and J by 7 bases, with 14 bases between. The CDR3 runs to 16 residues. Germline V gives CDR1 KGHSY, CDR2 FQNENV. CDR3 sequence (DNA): TGTGCCAGCAGCCAATGGGTTTCGGGACTAAATTCACCCCTCCACTTT. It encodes CASSQWVSGLNSPLHF.

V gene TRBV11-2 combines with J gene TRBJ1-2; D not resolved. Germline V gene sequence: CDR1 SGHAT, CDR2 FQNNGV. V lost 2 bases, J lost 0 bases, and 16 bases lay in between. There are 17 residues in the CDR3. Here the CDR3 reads CASSLFSIDTTNYGYTF. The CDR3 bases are TGTGCCAGCAGCTTATTTAGCATAGATACTACTAACTATGGCTACACCTTC.

This chain's CDR3 is CASKTGVWQPQHF. The CDR3 nucleotides are TGTGCCAGCAAGACAGGGGTATGGCAGCCCCAGCATTTT. J is TRBJ1-5 and V is TRBV12-3 or TRBV12-4; 8 bases are shared with TRBD1. This CDR3 spans 13 amino acids. With 7 bases clipped from V and 7 bases from J, the junction kept 6 bases outside the gene matches.

CDR3 DNA: TGTGCCAGCAGCTGGGGCGGTCCCTTTGGGGCCAACGTCCTGACTTTC. This codes for CASSWGGPFGANVLTF. The rearrangement links TRBV5-6 to TRBJ2-6; D possibly corresponds to TRBD1 (5 bases). The V gene's germline CDR1 is SGHDT and CDR2 YYEEEE. This CDR3 is 16 amino acids long. V lost 3 bases to trimming and J lost 3 bases, with 13 bases between them.

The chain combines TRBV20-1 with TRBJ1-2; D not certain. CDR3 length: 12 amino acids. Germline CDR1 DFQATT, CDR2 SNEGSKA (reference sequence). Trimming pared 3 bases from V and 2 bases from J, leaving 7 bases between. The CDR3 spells CSASEENYGYTF. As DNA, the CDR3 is TGCAGTGCTAGTGAGGAGAACTATGGCTACACCTTC.

The CDR3 DNA reads as TGTGCCAGCAGCGGGAATCGGGGCGAGCAGTACTTC. Its translation: CASSGNRGEQYF. This rearrangement joins TRBV21-1 to TRBJ2-7; the table gives TRBD2 as D, unverified against the DNA. TRBV21-1 is noted as a pseudogene. The CDR3 has 12 residues.

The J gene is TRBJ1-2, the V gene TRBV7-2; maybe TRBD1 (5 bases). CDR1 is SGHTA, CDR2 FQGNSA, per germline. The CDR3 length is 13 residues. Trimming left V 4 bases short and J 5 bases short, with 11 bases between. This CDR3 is CASSYDSFYGYTF. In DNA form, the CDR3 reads TGTGCCAGCAGCTATGACAGCTTTTATGGCTACACCTTC.

The CDR3 DNA reads TGCGCCAGCAAAAGCGGGAGGTATCCCCAGGATGAGCAGTTCTTC. It encodes CASKSGRYPQDEQFF. The genes are TRBV10-1 and TRBJ2-1, with TRBD2 matching over 9 bases. Germline values: CDR1 WNHNN, CDR2 SYGVQD (reference sequence). The CDR3 is 15 residues long. Trimming at V came to 7 bases and at J to 8 bases, leaving 12 bases not matched to a gene.

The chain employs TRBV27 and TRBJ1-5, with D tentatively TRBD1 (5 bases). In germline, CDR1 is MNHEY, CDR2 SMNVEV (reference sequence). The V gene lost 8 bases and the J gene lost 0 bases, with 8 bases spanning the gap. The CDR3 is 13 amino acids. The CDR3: CASRQSSNQPQHF. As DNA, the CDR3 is TGTGCCAGCCGACAGTCTAGCAATCAGCCCCAGCATTTT.

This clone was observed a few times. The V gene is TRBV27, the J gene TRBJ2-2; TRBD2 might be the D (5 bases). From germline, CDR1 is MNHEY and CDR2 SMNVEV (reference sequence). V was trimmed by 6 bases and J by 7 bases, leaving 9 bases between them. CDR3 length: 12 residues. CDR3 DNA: TGTGCCAGCAGGAGGGAAAGCGGGGAGCTGTTTTTT. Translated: CASRRESGELFF.

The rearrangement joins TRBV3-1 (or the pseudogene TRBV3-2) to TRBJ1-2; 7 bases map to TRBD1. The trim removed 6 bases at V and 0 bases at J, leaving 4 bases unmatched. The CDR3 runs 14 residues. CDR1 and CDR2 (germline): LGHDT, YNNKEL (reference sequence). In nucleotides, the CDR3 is TGTGCCAGCAGTTGGACAGGCTCTAACTATGGCTACACCTTC. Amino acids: CASSWTGSNYGYTF.

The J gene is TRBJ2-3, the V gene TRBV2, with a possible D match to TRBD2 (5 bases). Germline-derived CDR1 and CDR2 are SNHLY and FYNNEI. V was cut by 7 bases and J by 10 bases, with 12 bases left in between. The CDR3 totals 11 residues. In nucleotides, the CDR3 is TGTGCCAGCATGGAGGAGAGGGCGCAGTATTTT. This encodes CASMEERAQYF.

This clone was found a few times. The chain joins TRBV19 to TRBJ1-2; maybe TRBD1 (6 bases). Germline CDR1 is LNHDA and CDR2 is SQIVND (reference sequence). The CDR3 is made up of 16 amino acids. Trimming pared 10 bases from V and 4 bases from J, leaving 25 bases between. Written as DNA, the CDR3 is TGTGCCACCACCGATTGGGGGCGGAAGGGAAGCTATGGCTACACCTTC. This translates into CATTDWGRKGSYGYTF.

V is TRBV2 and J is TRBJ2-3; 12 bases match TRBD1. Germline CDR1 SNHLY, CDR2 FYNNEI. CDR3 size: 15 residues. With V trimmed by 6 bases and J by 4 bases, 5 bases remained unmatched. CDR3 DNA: TGTGCCAGCAGAAGGGACAGGGGGCTCCCAGATACGCAGTATTTT. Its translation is CASRRDRGLPDTQYF. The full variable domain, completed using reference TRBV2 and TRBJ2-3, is EPEVTQTPSHQVTQMGQEVILRCVPISNHLYFYWYRQILGQKVEFLVSFYNNEISEKSEIFDDQFSVERPDGSNFTLKIRSTKLEDSAMYFCASRRDRGLPDTQYFGPGTRLTVL.

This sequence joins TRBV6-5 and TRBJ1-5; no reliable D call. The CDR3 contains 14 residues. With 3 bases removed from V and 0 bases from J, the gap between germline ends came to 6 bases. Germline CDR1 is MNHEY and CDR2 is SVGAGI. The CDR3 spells CASSYSNSNQPQHF. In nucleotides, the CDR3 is TGTGCCAGCAGTTATTCAAATAGCAATCAGCCCCAGCATTTT.

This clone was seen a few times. CDR3 residues: CATEQGSRGTEAFF. The DNA of the CDR3 is TGTGCCACCGAACAGGGGAGCCGAGGTACTGAAGCTTTCTTT. The chain joins TRBV19 to TRBJ1-1; 7 positions match TRBD1. This CDR3 is 14 amino acids long. Per germline, CDR1 LNHDA and CDR2 SQIVND (reference sequence). The trim removed 10 bases at V and 5 bases at J, leaving 13 bases unmatched.

The CDR3 DNA reads TGCGCCAGCAGCTTGGGGGTGGGGAGCGGCTACACCTTC. Translating it yields CASSLGVGSGYTF. The rearrangement uses TRBV5-1 and TRBJ1-2; D is undetermined. Germline V gene lookup returns CDR1 SGHRS and CDR2 YFSETQ. The CDR3 extends over 13 amino acids. V gave up 0 bases and J gave up 8 bases, with 11 bases separating them. The full variable domain, completed using reference TRBV5-1 and TRBJ1-2, is KAGVTQTPRYLIKTRGQQVTLSCSPISGHRSVSWYQQTPGQGLQFLFEYFSETQRNKGNFPGRFSGRQFSNSRSEMNVSTLELGDSALYLCASSLGVGSGYTFGSGTRLTVV.

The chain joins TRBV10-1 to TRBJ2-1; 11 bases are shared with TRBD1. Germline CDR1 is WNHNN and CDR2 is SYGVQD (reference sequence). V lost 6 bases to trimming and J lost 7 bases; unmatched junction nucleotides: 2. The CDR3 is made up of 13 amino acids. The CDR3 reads CASRGQGANEQFF. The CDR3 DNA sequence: TGCGCCAGCAGAGGACAGGGGGCAAATGAGCAGTTCTTC.

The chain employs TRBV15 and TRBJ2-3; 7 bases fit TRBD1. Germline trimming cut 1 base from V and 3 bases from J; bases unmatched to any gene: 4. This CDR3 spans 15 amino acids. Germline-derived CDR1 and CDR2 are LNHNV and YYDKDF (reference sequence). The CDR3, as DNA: TGTGCCACCAGCAGAGGACAGGGAGTGACAGATACGCAGTATTTT. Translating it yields CATSRGQGVTDTQYF.

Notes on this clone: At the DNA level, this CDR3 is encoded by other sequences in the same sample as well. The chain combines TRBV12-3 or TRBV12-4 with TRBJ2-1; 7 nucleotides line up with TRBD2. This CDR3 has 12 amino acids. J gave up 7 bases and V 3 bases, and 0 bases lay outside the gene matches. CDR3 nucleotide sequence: TGTGCCAGCAGTTTGGGGGGGAATGAGCAGTTCTTC. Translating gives CASSLGGNEQFF.